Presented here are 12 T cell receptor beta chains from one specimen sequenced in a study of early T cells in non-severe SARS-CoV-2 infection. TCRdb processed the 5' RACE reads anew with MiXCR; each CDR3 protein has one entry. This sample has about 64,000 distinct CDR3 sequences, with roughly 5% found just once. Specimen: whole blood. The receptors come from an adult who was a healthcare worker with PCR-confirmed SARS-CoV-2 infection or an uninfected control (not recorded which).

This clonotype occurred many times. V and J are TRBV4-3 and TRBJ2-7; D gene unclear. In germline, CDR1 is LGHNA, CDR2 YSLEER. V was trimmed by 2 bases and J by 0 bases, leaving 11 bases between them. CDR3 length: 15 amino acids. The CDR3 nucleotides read TGCGCCAGCAGCCAAAGTATACAGAACTCCTACGAGCAGTACTTC. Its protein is CASSQSIQNSYEQYF.

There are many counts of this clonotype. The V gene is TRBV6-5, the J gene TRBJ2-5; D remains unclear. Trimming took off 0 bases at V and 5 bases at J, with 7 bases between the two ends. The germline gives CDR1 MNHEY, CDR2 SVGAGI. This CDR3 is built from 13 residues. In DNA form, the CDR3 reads TGTGCCAGCAGTTACTCTGATAAGGAGACCCAGTACTTC. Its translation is CASSYSDKETQYF.

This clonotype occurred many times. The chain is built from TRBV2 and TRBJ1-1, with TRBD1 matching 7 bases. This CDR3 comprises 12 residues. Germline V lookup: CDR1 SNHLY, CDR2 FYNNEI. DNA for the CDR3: TGTGTAAGTAGACAGGGCGACACTGAAGCTTTCTTT. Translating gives CVSRQGDTEAFF. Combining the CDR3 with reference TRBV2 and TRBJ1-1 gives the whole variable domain EPEVTQTPSHQVTQMGQEVILRCVPISNHLYFYWYRQILGQKVEFLVSFYNNEISEKSEIFDDQFSVERPDGSNFTLKIRSTKLEDSAMYFCVSRQGDTEAFFGQGTRLTVV.

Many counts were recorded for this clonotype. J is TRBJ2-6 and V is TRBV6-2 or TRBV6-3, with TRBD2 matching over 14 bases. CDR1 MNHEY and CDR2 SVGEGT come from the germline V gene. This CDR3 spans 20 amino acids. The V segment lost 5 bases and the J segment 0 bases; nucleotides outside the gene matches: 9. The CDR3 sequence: CASSEPGLAGERSGANVLTF. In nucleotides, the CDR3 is TGTGCCAGCAGTGAACCGGGACTAGCGGGAGAGCGCTCTGGGGCCAACGTCCTGACTTTC.

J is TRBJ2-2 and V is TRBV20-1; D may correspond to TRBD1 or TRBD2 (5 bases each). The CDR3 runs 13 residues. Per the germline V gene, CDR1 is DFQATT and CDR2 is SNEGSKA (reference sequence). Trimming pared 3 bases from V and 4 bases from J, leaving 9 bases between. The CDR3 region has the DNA TGCAGTGCTAGTGGGACGGCCACCGGGGAGCTGTTTTTT. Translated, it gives CSASGTATGELFF.

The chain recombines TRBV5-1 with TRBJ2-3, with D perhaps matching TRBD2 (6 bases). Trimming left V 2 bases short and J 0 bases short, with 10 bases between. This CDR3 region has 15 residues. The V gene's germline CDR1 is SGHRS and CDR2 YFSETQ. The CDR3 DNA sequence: TGCGCCAGCAGCTTTAGCGGTCCTAGCACAGATACGCAGTATTTT. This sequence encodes CASSFSGPSTDTQYF. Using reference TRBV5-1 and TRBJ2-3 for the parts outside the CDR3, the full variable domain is KAGVTQTPRYLIKTRGQQVTLSCSPISGHRSVSWYQQTPGQGLQFLFEYFSETQRNKGNFPGRFSGRQFSNSRSEMNVSTLELGDSALYLCASSFSGPSTDTQYFGPGTRLTVL.

The CDR3, as DNA: TGTGCCAGCAGCCCTGAGACAGGGACTGGAGAGACCCAGTACTTC. Its protein is CASSPETGTGETQYF. The genes are TRBV7-9 and TRBJ2-5; a weak D match, TRBD1 (7 bases). Germline V gene data show CDR1 as SEHNR and CDR2 as FQNEAQ (reference sequence). The CDR3 consists of 15 residues. V shed 5 bases and J shed 4 bases, with 17 bases lying between them.

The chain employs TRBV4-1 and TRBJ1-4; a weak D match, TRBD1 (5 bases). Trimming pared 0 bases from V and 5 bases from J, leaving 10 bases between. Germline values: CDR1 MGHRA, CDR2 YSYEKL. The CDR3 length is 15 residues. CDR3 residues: CASSQDQGRNEKLFF. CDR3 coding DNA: TGCGCCAGCAGCCAAGATCAGGGCCGCAATGAAAAACTGTTTTTT.

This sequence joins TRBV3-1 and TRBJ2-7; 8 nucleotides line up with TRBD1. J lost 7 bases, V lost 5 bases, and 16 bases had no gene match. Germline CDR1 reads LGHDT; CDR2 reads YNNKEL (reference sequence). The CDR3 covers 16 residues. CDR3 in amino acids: CASSIQTGTGSGEQYF. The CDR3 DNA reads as TGTGCCAGCAGCATTCAAACCGGGACAGGATCGGGAGAGCAGTACTTC.

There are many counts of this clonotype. The CDR3 loop is CASSLVIGGLARSYNEQFF. CDR3 in DNA: TGTGCCAGCAGCTTAGTGATCGGCGGGCTAGCGCGTTCCTACAATGAGCAGTTCTTC. The chain is built from TRBV7-9 and TRBJ2-1; D perhaps matches TRBD2 (6 bases). The V end was cut by 1 base, the J end by 1 base, with 20 bases between. The V gene's germline CDR1 is SEHNR and CDR2 FQNEAQ (reference sequence). The CDR3 runs 19 residues.

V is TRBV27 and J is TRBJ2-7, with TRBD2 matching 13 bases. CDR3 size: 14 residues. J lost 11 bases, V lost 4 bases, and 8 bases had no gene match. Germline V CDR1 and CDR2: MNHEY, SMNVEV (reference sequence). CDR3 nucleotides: TGTGCCAGCAGTTGGACTAGCGGGAGTTCAGAGGAGTACTTC. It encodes CASSWTSGSSEEYF.

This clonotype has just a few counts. The CDR3 bases are TGTGCCAGCAGTAAAGACAGGGGCAGCGGGGAGCTGTTTTTT. Amino acids: CASSKDRGSGELFF. V and J are TRBV11-2 and TRBJ2-2; the match to TRBD1 covers 8 bases. V lost 6 bases and J lost 7; bases outside the gene matches: 7. The V gene's germline CDR1 is SGHAT and CDR2 FQNNGV. The length of the CDR3 is 14 residues. Full variable domain (missing parts from reference TRBV11-2 and TRBJ2-2): EAGVAQSPRYKIIEKRQSVAFWCNPISGHATLYWYQQILGQGPKLLIQFQNNGVVDDSQLPKDRFSAERLKGVDSTLKIQPAKLEDSAVYLCASSKDRGSGELFFGEGSRLTVL.